The present T cell receptor (beta chain) was sequenced within a study of T cells expressing NK-cell markers. General study points: A handful of donors had dominant NKG2C+ clonotypes that comprised about 1.0-7.0% of their CD8+ T cells. The study left the HCMV specificity of expanded NKG2C+ T cell clones unresolved. Among four donors, these clonotypes also ranked first in the CD3+CD56-NKG2C+ fraction.

TCRdb reprocessed the 5' RACE reads and reports one entry per CDR3 protein, with no DNA. This table holds 150,000 to 180,000 distinct CDR3 sequences. Remarks on this clonotype: Its specificity is unknown.

The CDR3 is 16 residues long. Germline V gene sequence: CDR1 SGHDT, CDR2 YYEEEE. The receptor was isolated from a woman in her forties or fifties in good health. The chain employs TRBV5-6 and TRBJ1-2; the D gene TCRdb calls, TRBD1, cannot be checked with no DNA. The specimen was blood T cells: a sorted CD56 or NKG2C T cell subset, CD4+ or CD8+ T cells, or bulk PBMC T cells (not recorded which). CDR3 region: CASSYWDRGTNYGYTF.